This T cell receptor (beta chain) was sequenced in a study of vaccination and CD4 T cells after COVID-19 (dated by TCRdb to the early 2020s). About the study as a whole: SARS-CoV-2 positivity had been established in the convalescent patients by nasal swab PCR, and mild disease was recorded in several of these patients and severe disease in one. In control cultures, a CEFX viral epitope pool was used as positive control, an HIV-1 Nef peptide pool was used as negative control, or no peptide was added. The time from the second vaccine dose to post-vaccine blood sampling had a median of around 72 days and ranged from about 12 to 250 days. In 9 to 11 COVID-19 convalescent patients and a handful of infection-naive healthy vaccine recipients, researchers compared the spike-specific CD4+ TCR repertoire from before mRNA vaccination with the repertoire from after. Two doses of either the Pfizer-BioNTech BNT162b2 vaccine (n=8) or the Moderna mRNA-1273 vaccine (n=2) were administered to participants. Culture stimuli were overlapping spike peptide pools from SARS-CoV-2 and from the common cold coronaviruses HCoV-NL63, HCoV-OC43 and HCoV-229E. In the convalescent cohort there were six males and four females, among whom were two Hispanic individuals, seven Caucasians, two Asians and one multiracial person. Post-COVID blood samples from convalescent patients were collected a median of around 100 days after diagnosis, with a range of roughly 35 to 180 days.

Remarks on this clonotype: The antigen this receptor binds is unknown. No quality values exist for individual bases; no much larger clone is one base distant.

Read against the paper, the sample's treatment or condition label means: roughly 10-day PBMC culture with coronavirus spike peptide pools or control peptides (ViraFEST assay). The ViraFEST assay was used in the study, in which antigen-specific T cells were expanded with peptide pools and expanded clonotypes were subsequently identified by TCR sequencing. Positive SARS-CoV-2 PCR tests in the convalescent patients dated from March to December 2020, before Alpha, Beta and Delta variants emerged in the United States. Each well held millions of PBMCs cultured in IMDM containing approximately 5% human AB serum and approximately 9.8 IU/ml IL-2, with approximately 9.2 ug/ml peptide pools added. On days 3 and 7, half of the culture medium was replaced with fresh IL-2-containing medium. After about 10 days of culture, CD4+ T cells were isolated by negative selection using the EasySep CD4+ T cell isolation kit. Ficoll-Paque Plus gradient centrifugation was used to isolate PBMCs from whole blood, and the isolated PBMCs were then either used fresh or cryopreserved at -140C. Triplicate wells were generally used for each culture condition.

Libraries were built with PCR. At the Johns Hopkins FTIC core, DNA from the cultured CD4+ T cells underwent TCR sequencing with the Oncomine TCR Beta short-read assay. Genomic DNA was extracted from the cultured CD4+ T cells with the QIAamp micro DNA kit. The Oncomine TCR Beta libraries from cultured CD4+ T cells were pooled using unique dual indexes and then sequenced on an Illumina iSeq 100. The original methods were these. Non-productive sequences were filtered out, and CDR3s that did not start with C, did not end with F or W, or were shorter than 7 amino acids were discarded. The MANAFEST web application was used to identify antigen-specific clonotypes by comparing peptide-stimulated wells against reference wells and other culture wells. For a clone to be called positive, the clone needed an FDR below 0.05, an odds ratio above 5, and a productive frequency above 0.1% in at least two of three replicate wells. A clonotype counted as cross-reactive if it showed significant expansion both in the SARS-CoV-2 spike wells and in at least one common cold coronavirus spike condition. Using R version 3.6.1, CDR3 homology was evaluated through Levenshtein distances (stringdist) along with unrooted phylogenetic trees (ape). TCRdb itself trimmed the public reads at Q25 with fastp, ran MiXCR and retained productive beta chains. Every entry covers one CDR3 protein and lists the most common genes and DNA from its rows. These V and J calls rely on TCRdb rather than the paper's analysis. This sample is represented by about 4,600 distinct CDR3 sequences; approximately 29% of them were singletons. The ten biggest clones cover roughly 34% of the sample.

Per the germline V gene (reference sequence), LNHDA is the CDR1 and SQIVND is the CDR2. The V end gives up 8 bases and the J end 5 bases, leaving 11 bases in the junction not matched to a gene. Taken from cysteine to phenylalanine, the CDR3 has 14 residues. CDR3 DNA is the only sequence kept; it has 42 bases, read in frame from the first base. Study-level results and caveats: The study included relatively few convalescent patients and did not analyze early timepoints after natural infection. Among convalescent patients, a median around 89% of the SARS-CoV-2-reactive clones seen after vaccination appeared only after vaccination, which suggests priming specific to the vaccine. The median count of SARS-CoV-2-reactive clonotypes went up from approximately 22 after infection to roughly 38 after vaccination, although the change was not significant. Of the vaccine-specific clones in convalescent patients, 304 of 307, or nearly all, reacted only to SARS-CoV-2 spike and did not cross-react with common cold coronaviruses.

This TCR derives from a human donor who had recovered from COVID-19. The chain joins TRBV19 to TRBJ2-5; TRBD2 fits 7 bases in the junction. Specimen: CD4+ T cells from blood, cultured in vitro. DNA sequence: TGTGCCAGTGGCGGGACTAACGGGAGTGAGACCCAGTACTTC. This gives the protein CASGGTNGSETQYF.